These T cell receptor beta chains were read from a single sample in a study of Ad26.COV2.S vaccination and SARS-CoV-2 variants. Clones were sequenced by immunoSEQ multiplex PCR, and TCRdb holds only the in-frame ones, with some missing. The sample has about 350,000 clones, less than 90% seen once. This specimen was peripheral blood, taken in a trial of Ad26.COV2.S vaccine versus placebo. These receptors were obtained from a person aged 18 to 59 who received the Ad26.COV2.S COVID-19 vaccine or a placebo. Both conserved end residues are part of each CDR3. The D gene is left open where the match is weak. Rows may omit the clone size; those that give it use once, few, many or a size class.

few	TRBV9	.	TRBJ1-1	CASSVGQRNTEAFF
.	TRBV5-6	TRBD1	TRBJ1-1	CASSRAPTGGRNTEAFF
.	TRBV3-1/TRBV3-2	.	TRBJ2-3	CASSPLTGTSTDTQYF
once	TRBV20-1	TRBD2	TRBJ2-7	CSASPGTSFPYEQYF
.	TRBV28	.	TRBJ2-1	CAIEPGQANNEQFF
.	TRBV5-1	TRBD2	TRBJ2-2	CASSPPGTSGSGELFF
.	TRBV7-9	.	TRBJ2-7	CASTLLGQGIDEQYF
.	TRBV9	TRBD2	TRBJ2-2	CASSVTSGSPTGELFF
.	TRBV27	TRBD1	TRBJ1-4	CASRRPGQGAVGEKLFF
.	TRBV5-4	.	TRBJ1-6	CASSEQGSRSPLHF
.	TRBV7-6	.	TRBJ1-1	CASSLPAGEGSTEAFF
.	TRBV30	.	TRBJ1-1	CAWSRQQNTEAFF
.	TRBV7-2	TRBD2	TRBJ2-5	CASSPSGGTGETQYF
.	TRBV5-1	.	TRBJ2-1	CASSSSVSSYNEQFF
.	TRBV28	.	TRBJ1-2	CASSTGMINYGYTF
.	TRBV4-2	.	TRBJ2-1	CASSQDGSGRGTQFF
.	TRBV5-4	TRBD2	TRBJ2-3	CASSFRLAGGSTDTQYF